This TCR beta chain is from a study of blood T cell repertoires in COVID-19. Clones were read by immunoSEQ multiplex PCR, and TCRdb kept only the in-frame ones, dropping some. The sample lists hundreds of thousands of clones, around 85% occurring once. CDR1 MNHEY and CDR2 SMNVEV come from the germline V gene (reference sequence). The CDR3 sequence is 14 residues long. The ends lost 2 bases at V and 8 bases at J; junction bases unmatched: 6. The receptor comes from a woman in her 50s in a cohort exposed to, infected with or recovered from COVID-19 (not recorded which). The V call is TRBV27, the J call TRBJ2-1; 7 bases line up with TRBD2. The sequenced sample consisted of PBMCs or T cells enriched from blood (not recorded which). The CDR3 DNA reads TGTGCCAGCAGTTTAATGTCCGGGGGGTATGAGCAGTTCTTC. Translation gives CASSLMSGGYEQFF.